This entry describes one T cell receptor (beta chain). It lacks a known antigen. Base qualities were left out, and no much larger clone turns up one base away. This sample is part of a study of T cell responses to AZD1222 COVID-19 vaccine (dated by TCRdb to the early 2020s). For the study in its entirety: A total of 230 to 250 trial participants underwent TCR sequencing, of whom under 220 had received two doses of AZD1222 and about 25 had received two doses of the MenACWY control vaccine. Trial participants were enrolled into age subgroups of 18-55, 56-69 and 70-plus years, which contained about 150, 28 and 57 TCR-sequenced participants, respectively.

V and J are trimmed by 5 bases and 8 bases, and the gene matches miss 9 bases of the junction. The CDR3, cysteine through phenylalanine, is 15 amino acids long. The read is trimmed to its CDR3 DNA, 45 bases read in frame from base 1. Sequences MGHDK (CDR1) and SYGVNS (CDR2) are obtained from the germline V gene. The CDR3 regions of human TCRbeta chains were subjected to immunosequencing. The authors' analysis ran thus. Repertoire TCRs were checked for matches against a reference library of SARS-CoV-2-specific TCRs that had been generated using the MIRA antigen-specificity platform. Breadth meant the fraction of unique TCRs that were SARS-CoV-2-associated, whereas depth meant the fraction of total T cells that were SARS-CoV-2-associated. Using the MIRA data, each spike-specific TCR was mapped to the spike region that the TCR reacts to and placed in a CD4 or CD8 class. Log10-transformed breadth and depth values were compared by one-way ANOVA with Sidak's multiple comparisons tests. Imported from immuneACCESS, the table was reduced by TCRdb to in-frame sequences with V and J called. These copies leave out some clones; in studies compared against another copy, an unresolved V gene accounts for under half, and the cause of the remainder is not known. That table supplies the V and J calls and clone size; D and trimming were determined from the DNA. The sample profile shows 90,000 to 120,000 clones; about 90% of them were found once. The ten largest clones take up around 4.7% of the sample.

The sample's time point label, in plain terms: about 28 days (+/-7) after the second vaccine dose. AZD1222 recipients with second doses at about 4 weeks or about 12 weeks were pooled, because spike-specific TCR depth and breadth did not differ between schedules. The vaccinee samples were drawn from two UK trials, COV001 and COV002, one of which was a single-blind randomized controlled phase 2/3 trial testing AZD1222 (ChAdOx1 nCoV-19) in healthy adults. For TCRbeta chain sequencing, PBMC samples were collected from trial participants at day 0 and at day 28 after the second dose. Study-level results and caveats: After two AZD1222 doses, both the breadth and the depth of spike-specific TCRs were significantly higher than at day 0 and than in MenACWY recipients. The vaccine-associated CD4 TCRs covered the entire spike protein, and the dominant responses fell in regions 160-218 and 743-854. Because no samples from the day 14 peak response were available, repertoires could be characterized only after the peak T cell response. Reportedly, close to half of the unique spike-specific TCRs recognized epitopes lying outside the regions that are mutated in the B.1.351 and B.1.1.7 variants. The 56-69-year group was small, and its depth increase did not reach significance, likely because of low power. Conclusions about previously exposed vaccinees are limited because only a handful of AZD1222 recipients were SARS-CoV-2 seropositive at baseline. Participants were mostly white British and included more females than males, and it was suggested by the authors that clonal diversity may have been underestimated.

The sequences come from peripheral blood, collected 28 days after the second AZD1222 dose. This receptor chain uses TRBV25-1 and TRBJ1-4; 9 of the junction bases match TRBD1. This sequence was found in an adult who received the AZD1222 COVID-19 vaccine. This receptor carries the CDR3 CASSNSGTGFEKLFF. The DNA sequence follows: TGTGCCAGCAGTAACTCCGGGACAGGGTTCGAAAAACTGTTTTTT.